This is a list of T cell receptor beta chains from one sample in a study of T-cell memory formation after mild COVID-19. Via MiXCR, TCRdb re-called the 5' RACE reads, giving one row per CDR3 protein. The repertoire holds 350,000 to 550,000 distinct CDR3 sequences, approximately 19% seen once, with around a fifth in the top ten. The sample comprised PBMCs or a T cell subset sorted from them (not recorded which). The receptor source for this set is a man aged 18 to 29 who had mild COVID-19 (a few samples of this study predate the infection). Cell type and time point are not known. Each CDR3 is given with its conserved first and last residue. Fields, in order: D gene, J gene, V gene, clone size, CDR3 DNA, CDR3 protein. The D gene is left open where the match is weak. Clone size is not always given. Where it is, it says once, few, many or a class for expanded clones.

D gene: NA; J gene: TRBJ2-7; V gene: TRBV7-6; clone size: few; CDR3 DNA: TGTGCCAGCAGCTCAGGGCAGGGCGGGACCTACGAGCAGTACTTC; CDR3 protein: CASSSGQGGTYEQYF
D gene: NA; J gene: TRBJ2-7; V gene: TRBV5-1; clone size: NA; CDR3 DNA: TGCGCCAGCAGCGCGGCCGTCGGGGTTGGGGAGCAGTACTTC; CDR3 protein: CASSAAVGVGEQYF
D gene: TRBD2; J gene: TRBJ2-5; V gene: TRBV6-6; clone size: few; CDR3 DNA: TGTGCCAGCAGTTACAGCGGGGTAGGGGAGACCCAGTACTTC; CDR3 protein: CASSYSGVGETQYF
D gene: TRBD2; J gene: TRBJ2-2; V gene: TRBV6-1; clone size: few; CDR3 DNA: TGTGCCAGCATGTGGGTGAGCGGGGTTGCCGGGGAGCTGTTTTTT; CDR3 protein: CASMWVSGVAGELFF
D gene: TRBD2; J gene: TRBJ2-5; V gene: TRBV20-1; clone size: NA; CDR3 DNA: TGCAGTGCTAGAGAGGCTAGCGGGTGGAGACGAGAGACCCAGTACTTC; CDR3 protein: CSAREASGWRRETQYF
D gene: NA; J gene: TRBJ1-1; V gene: TRBV6-5; clone size: NA; CDR3 DNA: TGTGCCAGCAGTCGTGACCTGGGCGCTATAACAGGGATGGCTTTCTTT; CDR3 protein: CASSRDLGAITGMAFF
D gene: NA; J gene: TRBJ2-1; V gene: TRBV20-1; clone size: NA; CDR3 DNA: TGCAGTGCTAGAGGACAGGCCAATGAGCAGTTCTTC; CDR3 protein: CSARGQANEQFF
D gene: NA; J gene: TRBJ2-3; V gene: TRBV10-3; clone size: few; CDR3 DNA: TGTGCCACTACCGGAACAGATACGCAGTATTTT; CDR3 protein: CATTGTDTQYF
D gene: NA; J gene: TRBJ1-2; V gene: TRBV27; clone size: NA; CDR3 DNA: TGTGCCAGCAGTTTTTTGGACGGCGAGGATGGCTACACCTTC; CDR3 protein: CASSFLDGEDGYTF
D gene: TRBD2; J gene: TRBJ2-3; V gene: TRBV4-1; clone size: few; CDR3 DNA: TGCGCCAGCAGCCAAGATAGCGGGGGGGCCTGGGATACGCAGTATTTT; CDR3 protein: CASSQDSGGAWDTQYF
D gene: NA; J gene: TRBJ2-3; V gene: TRBV5-6; clone size: few; CDR3 DNA: TGTGCCAGCAGCTTGGGGTGGGGGAGCACAGATACGCAGTATTTT; CDR3 protein: CASSLGWGSTDTQYF
D gene: NA; J gene: TRBJ1-1; V gene: TRBV9; clone size: few; CDR3 DNA: TGTGCCAGCAGCGTAGAGGGCGGCACTGAAGCTTTCTTT; CDR3 protein: CASSVEGGTEAFF
D gene: NA; J gene: TRBJ2-5; V gene: TRBV9; clone size: few; CDR3 DNA: TGTGCCAGCAGCGTAGGAGGAACGACCCAGTACTTC; CDR3 protein: CASSVGGTTQYF
D gene: NA; J gene: TRBJ2-1; V gene: TRBV20-1; clone size: few; CDR3 DNA: TGCAGTGCTCCAGGGGACTCCGACTACAATGAGCAGTTCTTC; CDR3 protein: CSAPGDSDYNEQFF
D gene: NA; J gene: TRBJ1-3; V gene: TRBV5-1; clone size: NA; CDR3 DNA: TGCGCCAGCAGCTTGGGTATGACGGCCTCTGGAAACACCATATATTTT; CDR3 protein: CASSLGMTASGNTIYF
D gene: TRBD2; J gene: TRBJ2-3; V gene: TRBV9; clone size: NA; CDR3 DNA: TGTGCCAGCAGCGGGACTAGCGGCCGAGATACGCAGTATTTT; CDR3 protein: CASSGTSGRDTQYF
D gene: NA; J gene: TRBJ1-6; V gene: TRBV3-1; clone size: NA; CDR3 DNA: TGTGCCAGCAGCCAAGATATAGGGGGTAATTCACCCCTCCACTTT; CDR3 protein: CASSQDIGGNSPLHF
D gene: NA; J gene: TRBJ1-2; V gene: TRBV18; clone size: NA; CDR3 DNA: TGTGCCAGCTCACCACCAACCTACTATGGCTACACCTTC; CDR3 protein: CASSPPTYYGYTF
D gene: NA; J gene: TRBJ1-1; V gene: TRBV7-9; clone size: few; CDR3 DNA: TGTGCCAGCATAATGGCCAGGCCCGGAGAAGCTTTCTTT; CDR3 protein: CASIMARPGEAFF
D gene: TRBD2; J gene: TRBJ2-5; V gene: TRBV20-1; clone size: NA; CDR3 DNA: TGCAGTGCCGGGGAGGGGTACGAGACCCAGTACTTC; CDR3 protein: CSAGEGYETQYF
D gene: NA; J gene: TRBJ1-1; V gene: TRBV5-1; clone size: NA; CDR3 DNA: TGCGCCAGCAGCTTGGCATTTCTGGGGAACACTGAAGCTTTCTTT; CDR3 protein: CASSLAFLGNTEAFF
D gene: TRBD1; J gene: TRBJ1-1; V gene: TRBV5-1; clone size: NA; CDR3 DNA: TGCGCCAGCAGCTTGGGGACAGGGGGAATGAACACTGAAGCTTTCTTT; CDR3 protein: CASSLGTGGMNTEAFF
D gene: TRBD2; J gene: TRBJ2-1; V gene: TRBV3-1; clone size: few; CDR3 DNA: TGTGCCAGCAGCTCTAGCGGCGCCTACAATGAGCAGTTCTTC; CDR3 protein: CASSSSGAYNEQFF
D gene: NA; J gene: TRBJ1-5; V gene: TRBV6-2/TRBV6-3; clone size: NA; CDR3 DNA: TGTGCCAGCACAGATAGCAATCAGCCCCAGCATTTT; CDR3 protein: CASTDSNQPQHF
D gene: TRBD2; J gene: TRBJ2-7; V gene: TRBV6-5; clone size: NA; CDR3 DNA: TGTGCCAGCTACCGAAAAGGCCGGGGACTACGCAGGGAGCAGTACTTC; CDR3 protein: CASYRKGRGLRREQYF
D gene: NA; J gene: TRBJ1-1; V gene: TRBV18; clone size: few; CDR3 DNA: TGTGCCAGCACTGGACCGTCGAACACTGAAGCTTTCTTT; CDR3 protein: CASTGPSNTEAFF
D gene: NA; J gene: TRBJ2-1; V gene: TRBV5-5; clone size: NA; CDR3 DNA: TGTGCCAGCCTCTTCATTGGGGCCCGGTACAATGAGCAGTTCTTC; CDR3 protein: CASLFIGARYNEQFF
D gene: TRBD2; J gene: TRBJ2-3; V gene: TRBV5-1; clone size: few; CDR3 DNA: TGCGCCAGCACAAGCGGGGGCGCCACAGATACGCAGTATTTT; CDR3 protein: CASTSGGATDTQYF
D gene: NA; J gene: TRBJ1-2; V gene: TRBV10-3; clone size: NA; CDR3 DNA: TGTGCCATCAGTACCGTACAGGGTAACTATGGCTACACCTTC; CDR3 protein: CAISTVQGNYGYTF
D gene: TRBD2; J gene: TRBJ2-5; V gene: TRBV5-5; clone size: NA; CDR3 DNA: TGTGCCAGCAGCTTGGCGGTTAGCGGGGATGAGACCCAGTACTTC; CDR3 protein: CASSLAVSGDETQYF
D gene: NA; J gene: TRBJ1-6; V gene: TRBV7-3; clone size: few; CDR3 DNA: TGTGCCAGCAGCCTCGGGACCTACCTACCCCTCCACTTT; CDR3 protein: CASSLGTYLPLHF
D gene: TRBD2; J gene: TRBJ2-5; V gene: TRBV7-6; clone size: few; CDR3 DNA: TGTGCCAGCAGCGACCGACTAGCGGGGGGTCGCGAGACCCAGTACTTC; CDR3 protein: CASSDRLAGGRETQYF
D gene: NA; J gene: TRBJ1-4; V gene: TRBV4-3; clone size: NA; CDR3 DNA: TGCGCCAGCAGCCAAGACCCCCGTAGAGGGCTTAATGAAAAACTGTTTTTT; CDR3 protein: CASSQDPRRGLNEKLFF
D gene: TRBD1; J gene: TRBJ1-2; V gene: TRBV5-1; clone size: few; CDR3 DNA: TGCGCCAGCAGCTTCGGACAGGGCCCTGGTCGGGACTTC; CDR3 protein: CASSFGQGPGRDF
D gene: NA; J gene: TRBJ1-3; V gene: TRBV11-2; clone size: NA; CDR3 DNA: TGTGCCAGCAGCCTCGGCCTGAATCCTGGCAACACCATATATTTT; CDR3 protein: CASSLGLNPGNTIYF
D gene: TRBD1; J gene: TRBJ1-5; V gene: TRBV19; clone size: once; CDR3 DNA: TGTGCCAGTAGTATAGTGGGCAGGGGGCGTAATCAGCCCCAGCATTTT; CDR3 protein: CASSIVGRGRNQPQHF
D gene: TRBD1; J gene: TRBJ2-1; V gene: TRBV29-1; clone size: many; CDR3 DNA: TGCAGCGTTGAAGAACCCCTGGACAGGGCGACCTACAATGAGCAGTTCTTC; CDR3 protein: CSVEEPLDRATYNEQFF
D gene: NA; J gene: TRBJ2-1; V gene: TRBV6-5; clone size: few; CDR3 DNA: TGTGCCAGCAGTCGACAGGCGTACAATGAGCAGTTCTTC; CDR3 protein: CASSRQAYNEQFF
D gene: NA; J gene: TRBJ2-6; V gene: TRBV5-1; clone size: many; CDR3 DNA: TGCGCCAGCAGCTCGTCCTTTGGGAGCGTCCTGACTTTC; CDR3 protein: CASSSSFGSVLTF
D gene: TRBD1; J gene: TRBJ2-5; V gene: TRBV7-6; clone size: NA; CDR3 DNA: TGTGCCAGCAGCTTAAGGACCGGGACAGGGGGGGAGACCCAGTACTTC; CDR3 protein: CASSLRTGTGGETQYF
D gene: NA; J gene: TRBJ2-1; V gene: TRBV20-1; clone size: few; CDR3 DNA: TGCAGTGCTGCCGGGACGGCCAAGGGCAATGAGCAGTTCTTC; CDR3 protein: CSAAGTAKGNEQFF
D gene: NA; J gene: TRBJ1-2; V gene: TRBV5-1; clone size: NA; CDR3 DNA: TGCGCCAGCAGCTTCGGCTTAACAGCGAACTATGGCTACACCTTC; CDR3 protein: CASSFGLTANYGYTF
D gene: TRBD2; J gene: TRBJ2-5; V gene: TRBV4-1; clone size: NA; CDR3 DNA: TGCGCCAGCAGCGGTAGCGGGGGGGCCCCAGAGACCCAGTACTTC; CDR3 protein: CASSGSGGAPETQYF
D gene: NA; J gene: TRBJ1-2; V gene: TRBV2; clone size: NA; CDR3 DNA: TGTGCCAGCAGTGAAATAGAGGGGGTTGATGGCTACACCTTC; CDR3 protein: CASSEIEGVDGYTF
D gene: TRBD1; J gene: TRBJ1-1; V gene: TRBV29-1; clone size: NA; CDR3 DNA: TGCAGCGCAGGAGACAGGGGCGACACTGAAGCTTTCTTT; CDR3 protein: CSAGDRGDTEAFF
D gene: TRBD1; J gene: TRBJ2-5; V gene: TRBV10-3; clone size: NA; CDR3 DNA: TGTGCCACCGGGACAGTACAAGAGACCCAGTACTTC; CDR3 protein: CATGTVQETQYF
D gene: TRBD2; J gene: TRBJ2-6; V gene: TRBV4-1; clone size: NA; CDR3 DNA: TGCGCCAGCAGCCACCGCGGACCGGGACTAGCGGGGGTTAGCTCTGGGGCCAACGTCCTGACTTTC; CDR3 protein: CASSHRGPGLAGVSSGANVLTF
D gene: TRBD1; J gene: TRBJ1-2; V gene: TRBV6-5; clone size: NA; CDR3 DNA: TGTGCCAGCAGCCCCCAGGGGGCTTTTGGCTACACCTTC; CDR3 protein: CASSPQGAFGYTF
D gene: TRBD1; J gene: TRBJ1-4; V gene: TRBV28; clone size: NA; CDR3 DNA: TGTGCCAGCAGTCTGGGGGGGACAGGGTTGTACGAAAAACTGTTTTTT; CDR3 protein: CASSLGGTGLYEKLFF
D gene: NA; J gene: TRBJ2-2; V gene: TRBV20-1; clone size: NA; CDR3 DNA: TGCAGTGCTAGGGAAGAGAACACCGGGGAGCTGTTTTTT; CDR3 protein: CSAREENTGELFF
D gene: NA; J gene: TRBJ2-1; V gene: TRBV6-1; clone size: NA; CDR3 DNA: TGTGCCAGCAGTGATCTAGCACGGCATGAGCAGTTCTTC; CDR3 protein: CASSDLARHEQFF
D gene: NA; J gene: TRBJ2-3; V gene: TRBV4-3; clone size: NA; CDR3 DNA: TGCGCCAGCAGCCTAACCGGTGGGGGACTGGGGAATACGCAGTATTTT; CDR3 protein: CASSLTGGGLGNTQYF
D gene: NA; J gene: TRBJ2-7; V gene: TRBV9; clone size: few; CDR3 DNA: TGTGCCAGCAGCCCCGCCCCAGGTGGAGCCTACGAGCAGTACTTC; CDR3 protein: CASSPAPGGAYEQYF
D gene: TRBD1; J gene: TRBJ1-6; V gene: TRBV12-3/TRBV12-4; clone size: few; CDR3 DNA: TGTGCCAGCAGTCCAGACAGGGTTTCTTCGGCACCCCTCCACTTT; CDR3 protein: CASSPDRVSSAPLHF
D gene: TRBD2; J gene: TRBJ2-7; V gene: TRBV4-2; clone size: NA; CDR3 DNA: TGTGCCAGCAGCCAAGAGATTGCTAGCGGGGTGAACGAGCAGTACTTC; CDR3 protein: CASSQEIASGVNEQYF
D gene: NA; J gene: TRBJ2-3; V gene: TRBV20-1; clone size: few; CDR3 DNA: TGCAGTGCTAGCTCTAGGCTGTCCACAGATACGCAGTATTTT; CDR3 protein: CSASSRLSTDTQYF
D gene: NA; J gene: TRBJ2-5; V gene: TRBV23-1; clone size: many; CDR3 DNA: TGCGCCAGCAGTCAAGAGGACGGGGAGCCGTACCAAGAGACCCAGTACTTC; CDR3 protein: CASSQEDGEPYQETQYF